Following are 25 T cell receptor beta chains from one sample sequenced in a study of shared clonotypes between healthy human individuals. Sequencing used immunoSEQ multiplex PCR; TCRdb keeps in-frame clones, though not all of them. Of 2 million to 3 million clones in the sample, more than 85% are singletons; the top ten hold 0.36%. The sequencing sample was made of naive CD4+ T cells from PBMCs. Indicated subset: CD45RA+ positively selected. The receptors stem from a man between 18 and 29 years old in good health. Some clones in this sample may be carry-over from other donors' samples.

This sequence joins TRBV12-5 and TRBJ2-1; D unclear. V was trimmed by 1 base and J by 4 bases, leaving 8 bases between them. From germline, CDR1 is LGHNT and CDR2 FRNRAP. The CDR3 is made up of 14 amino acids. The CDR3 DNA reads TGTGCTAGTGGTTTGGCTAGTCAGTACAATGAGCAGTTCTTC. Residues: CASGLASQYNEQFF.

The chain joins TRBV6-1 to TRBJ1-2; a possible D gene is TRBD1 (5 bases). There are 15 residues in the CDR3. Germline CDR1 MNHNS, CDR2 SASEGT. V lost 0 bases and J 2 bases, leaving 10 bases between the germline ends. The CDR3 bases are TGTGCCAGCAGTGAAGCGGGGGAGGAGAACTATGGCTACACCTTC. Protein sequence: CASSEAGEENYGYTF.

With respect to this clone: The sample holds other DNA sequences that translate to the same CDR3. The genes are TRBV7-9 and TRBJ2-3; 8 bases align to TRBD2. This CDR3 is 14 amino acids long. Germline CDR1 is SEHNR and CDR2 is FQNEAQ (reference sequence). J was trimmed by 5 bases and V by 5 bases; bases with no gene match: 6. The DNA for the CDR3 is TGTGCCAGCAGCCCGGGGGGGGGCTTAGATACGCAGTATTTT. This translates into CASSPGGGLDTQYF.

The rearrangement links TRBV2 to TRBJ2-4; D gene ambiguous. This CDR3 spans 14 amino acids. The ends were cut back, 1 base at V and 8 bases at J, with 12 bases in the middle. Germline V lookup: CDR1 SNHLY, CDR2 FYNNEI. As DNA, the CDR3 is TGTGCCAGCAGTGAAGACAGCCGGAAGGACATTCAGTACTTC. Its protein product is CASSEDSRKDIQYF.

The CDR3 DNA sequence: TGTGCCGGATACGGACAGCCGACGGGCTACACCTTC. The encoded protein is CAGYGQPTGYTF. The rearrangement links TRBV19 to TRBJ1-2; a weak D match, TRBD1 (6 bases). The CDR3 contains 12 residues. Trimming pared 11 bases from V and 8 bases from J, leaving 18 bases between. Germline V gene sequence: CDR1 LNHDA, CDR2 SQIVND (reference sequence).

The DNA for the CDR3 is TGCGCCAGCAGCTTGTTATTGGAAGGGTTTGGCTACACCTTC. This gives the protein CASSLLLEGFGYTF. V and J are TRBV5-1 and TRBJ1-2; D gene ambiguous. Deletions cut 1 base from V and 7 bases from J, with 14 bases between. Per the germline V gene, CDR1 is SGHRS and CDR2 is YFSETQ. The CDR3 covers 14 residues.

The genes are TRBV19 and TRBJ1-5; 7 bases are a match to TRBD1. In germline, CDR1 is LNHDA, CDR2 SQIVND (reference sequence). CDR3 length: 14 amino acids. V was pared by 5 bases and J by 2 bases, with 3 bases of the junction left unmatched. The CDR3 protein is CASSQGGGNQPQHF. CDR3 nucleotide sequence: TGTGCCAGTAGTCAGGGGGGAGGCAATCAGCCCCAGCATTTT.

This chain uses TRBV27 with TRBJ2-7; D remains ambiguous. The CDR3 runs 14 residues. Germline V gives CDR1 MNHEY, CDR2 SMNVEV (reference sequence). V was trimmed by 6 bases and J by 0 bases, leaving 12 bases between them. CDR3 coding DNA: TGTGCCAGCAGGTCGCTTCTCCTCTCCTACGAGCAGTACTTC. As protein: CASRSLLLSYEQYF.

The genes are TRBV7-2 and TRBJ2-7; 9 nucleotides match TRBD2. Per the germline V gene, CDR1 is SGHTA and CDR2 is FQGNSA. V trimming: 5 bases; J trimming: 1 base; junction bases outside the gene matches: 12. The CDR3 length is 17 residues. The CDR3 bases are TGTGCCAGCAGCCCCCAGTCAGGGCGGGAGGGGTCCTACGAGCAGTACTTC. It yields the protein CASSPQSGREGSYEQYF.

The V and J genes are TRBV4-3 and TRBJ2-7, with D hard to call. This CDR3 is built from 13 residues. V lost 0 bases and J 3 bases, leaving 6 bases between the germline ends. Germline values: CDR1 LGHNA, CDR2 YSLEER. In nucleotides, the CDR3 is TGCGCCAGCAGCCAAGAAGATGGCTACGAGCAGTACTTC. Translating gives CASSQEDGYEQYF.

The chain couples TRBV7-3 to TRBJ2-1; D is unclear. The CDR3 extends over 12 amino acids. In germline, CDR1 is SGHTA, CDR2 FQGTGA. V lost 4 bases to trimming and J lost 8 bases, with 9 bases between them. CDR3 DNA sequence: TGTGCCAGCAGCTACCTTAATGATGAGCAGTTCTTC. Its translation is CASSYLNDEQFF. The full variable domain, rest sourced from reference TRBV7-3 and TRBJ2-1, is GAGVSQTPSNKVTEKGKYVELRCDPISGHTALYWYRQSLGQGPEFLIYFQGTGAADDSGLPNDRFFAVRPEGSVSTLKIQRTERGDSAVYLCASSYLNDEQFFGPGTRLTVL.

The V and J genes are TRBV19 and TRBJ2-5; D is perhaps TRBD1 (5 bases). CDR1 and CDR2 from the germline V gene are LNHDA and SQIVND (reference sequence). With 6 bases removed from V and 0 bases from J, the gap between germline ends came to 8 bases. The CDR3 extends over 13 amino acids. The CDR3 DNA follows: TGTGCCAGTAGAGGGGCGTACCAAGAGACCCAGTACTTC. Translated: CASRGAYQETQYF.

J is TRBJ1-2 and V is TRBV18, with TRBD1 identical over 9 bases. The CDR3 totals 16 residues. V dropped 2 bases and J dropped 7; count of bases not matched to a gene: 11. Germline V CDR1 and CDR2: KGHSH, LQKENI. CDR3 region: CASSPNYRGQEAGYTF. CDR3 bases: TGTGCCAGCTCACCAAACTACAGGGGGCAGGAAGCTGGCTACACCTTC.

This rearrangement joins TRBV18 to TRBJ2-1; 11 nucleotides align to TRBD1. This CDR3 contains 17 residues. Germline trimming cut 6 bases from V and 8 bases from J; bases unmatched to any gene: 15. Germline V lookup: CDR1 KGHSH, CDR2 LQKENI. The CDR3 DNA sequence: TGTGCCAGCTCCCTCCCATCGGCCGGACAGGGGGCGTATGAGCAGTTCTTC. The encoded protein is CASSLPSAGQGAYEQFF.

CDR3 in DNA: TGTGCCAGCAGAGGGTCACAGGACAACTATGGCTACACCTTC. Amino acids: CASRGSQDNYGYTF. V gene TRBV6-6 combines with J gene TRBJ1-2; D perhaps matches TRBD1 (5 bases). CDR1 MNHNY and CDR2 SVGAGI come from the germline V gene (reference sequence). CDR3 size: 14 residues. V lost 6 bases and J 2 bases, leaving 13 bases between the germline ends.

The chain joins TRBV25-1 to TRBJ1-4, with unresolved D. With 4 bases removed from V and 3 bases from J, the gap between germline ends came to 12 bases. Germline V gene lookup returns CDR1 MGHDK and CDR2 SYGVNS. This CDR3 is built from 15 residues. CDR3 region: CASSAHAAANEKLFF. As DNA, the CDR3 is TGTGCCAGCAGTGCTCACGCGGCAGCTAATGAAAAACTGTTTTTT.

The chain combines TRBV29-1 with TRBJ1-1, with D unclear. This CDR3 has 10 amino acids. Trimming removed 7 bases at V and 5 bases at J, with 8 bases between. Germline CDR1 reads SQVTM; CDR2 reads ANQGSEA. Here the CDR3 reads CSAHGTEAFF. The CDR3 nucleotides read TGCAGCGCCCACGGAACTGAAGCTTTCTTT.

On this clone itself: Other DNA sequences in the sample encode the same CDR3. This chain connects TRBV28 to TRBJ2-6; no reliable D call. The CDR3 has 13 amino acids. V lost 3 bases, J lost 4 bases, and 4 bases lay in between. The germline V gene has CDR1 MDHEN and CDR2 SYDVKM. The CDR3 region is CASSFSGANVLTF. The DNA for the CDR3 is TGTGCCAGCAGTTTTAGCGGGGCCAACGTCCTGACTTTC.

The sample holds one count of this clone. The rearrangement uses TRBV28 and TRBJ1-1; no reliable D call. Germline loops: CDR1 MDHEN, CDR2 SYDVKM. This CDR3 spans 16 amino acids. V gave up 5 bases and J gave up 3 bases, with 19 bases separating them. CDR3 nucleotides: TGTGCCAGCAGTCCCTCTAAAGCCCCTGTGGACACTGAAGCTTTCTTT. Its protein is CASSPSKAPVDTEAFF. Based on the CDR3 plus reference TRBV28 and TRBJ1-1, the full variable domain is DVKVTQSSRYLVKRTGEKVFLECVQDMDHENMFWYRQDPGLGLRLIYFSYDVKMKEKGDIPEGYSVSREKKERFSLILESASTNQTSMYLCASSPSKAPVDTEAFFGQGTRLTVV.

A note on this clone: The sample holds other DNA sequences that translate to the same CDR3. This chain links TRBV6-5 with TRBJ1-1; D is unclear. Between the trimmed V and J ends, which lost 0 bases and 2 bases, there was a span of 4 bases. Germline assignment: CDR1 MNHEY and CDR2 SVGAGI. The CDR3 contains 13 residues. The CDR3 region is CASSYSENTEAFF. CDR3 nucleotide sequence: TGTGCCAGCAGTTACTCAGAAAACACTGAAGCTTTCTTT.

The J gene is TRBJ1-5, the V gene TRBV6-1; D is possibly TRBD1 (6 bases). CDR3 length: 14 residues. Trimming removed 5 bases from V and 0 bases from J, with 8 bases in between. Germline CDR1 reads MNHNS; CDR2 reads SASEGT. The CDR3 coding sequence is TGTGCCAGCAGTCCACAGGGTAGCAATCAGCCCCAGCATTTT. Residues: CASSPQGSNQPQHF.

This clone appeared a few times. The genes are TRBV6-6 and TRBJ1-5; weak D call: TRBD1 (5 bases). The CDR3 spans 16 residues. Trimming stripped 5 bases from V and 5 bases from J, with 19 bases between. Per the germline V gene, CDR1 is MNHNY and CDR2 is SVGAGI (reference sequence). CDR3 in DNA: TGTGCCAGCAGTATCGATGGGGGTTTCCCCTATCAGCCCCAGCATTTT. It codes for CASSIDGGFPYQPQHF.

Worth noting for this clone: Different DNA sequences within this sample yield the same CDR3. V gene TRBV9 combines with J gene TRBJ2-1; D might be TRBD2 (6 bases). The CDR3 consists of 14 residues. CDR1 is SGDLS and CDR2 is YYNGEE in the germline V gene. Trimming took off 2 bases at V and 1 base at J, with 7 bases between the two ends. The CDR3 DNA follows: TGTGCCAGCAGCGTGGGAGGATCCTACAATGAGCAGTTCTTC. Protein product: CASSVGGSYNEQFF.

A word on this clone: Within the sample, other DNA sequences also encode this same CDR3. The rearrangement uses TRBV9 and TRBJ2-2, with 11 nucleotides matching TRBD1. The CDR3 runs 16 residues. Per germline, CDR1 SGDLS and CDR2 YYNGEE. V dropped 4 bases and J dropped 4; count of bases not matched to a gene: 6. Written as DNA, the CDR3 is TGTGCCAGCAGCATATCCGGGACAGGGGGCACCGGGGAGCTGTTTTTT. Protein product: CASSISGTGGTGELFF.

The chain uses TRBV5-6 and TRBJ1-2, with 10 positions matching TRBD1. This CDR3 spans 14 amino acids. Trimming at V came to 4 bases and at J to 4 bases, leaving 4 bases not matched to a gene. CDR1 SGHDT and CDR2 YYEEEE come from the germline V gene. The CDR3 DNA is TGTGCCAGCAGCATACGGACAGGGGGCTATGGCTACACCTTC. Its translation: CASSIRTGGYGYTF.